The 32 T cell receptor beta chains listed next were all sequenced from one sample in a study of CD8 T cells in Susac syndrome. Random hexamers were used to reverse transcribe an amount of about 0.45 to 1 ug RNA. One entry per CDR3 protein results from TCRdb running MiXCR on the immunoSEQ multiplex PCR reads. The table shows 67,000 or so distinct CDR3 sequences, with roughly 93% occurring only once. The sample was CD4+ T cells from PBMCs. These receptors were taken from a human donor with Susac syndrome.

This chain links TRBV7-2 with TRBJ1-1; D is ambiguous. Germline CDR1 is SGHTA and CDR2 is FQGNSA. This CDR3 contains 15 residues. Between the trimmed V and J ends, which lost 1 base and 4 bases, there was a span of 13 bases. CDR3 DNA sequence: TGTGCCAGCAGCTTAGTTGGTAGGGTAGGCACTGAAGCTTTCTTT. This sequence encodes CASSLVGRVGTEAFF. Using reference TRBV7-2 and TRBJ1-1 for the parts outside the CDR3, the full variable domain is GAGVSQSPSNKVTEKGKDVELRCDPISGHTALYWYRQSLGQGLEFLIYFQGNSAPDKSGLPSDRFSAERTGGSVSTLTIQRTQQEDSAVYLCASSLVGRVGTEAFFGQGTRLTVV.

The genes are TRBV7-2 and TRBJ1-5; D might be TRBD1 (6 bases). The length of the CDR3 is 16 residues. Germline V gene data show CDR1 as SGHTA and CDR2 as FQGNSA. Trimming cost V 2 bases and J 2 bases, with 13 bases left between them. Here the CDR3 reads CASSLYQGSGNQPQHF. The DNA for the CDR3 is TGTGCCAGCAGCTTATATCAGGGGAGTGGCAATCAGCCCCAGCATTTT.

The chain joins TRBV7-2 to TRBJ2-5; 10 positions agree with TRBD2. The ends lost 1 base at V and 7 bases at J; junction bases unmatched: 12. The CDR3 contains 17 residues. In germline, CDR1 is SGHTA, CDR2 FQGNSA. CDR3 loop: CASSLVSGGGNPRTQYF. The CDR3 DNA sequence: TGTGCCAGCAGCTTAGTCAGCGGGGGGGGAAACCCACGGACCCAGTACTTC. Variable domain in full (rest from reference TRBV7-2 and TRBJ2-5): GAGVSQSPSNKVTEKGKDVELRCDPISGHTALYWYRQSLGQGLEFLIYFQGNSAPDKSGLPSDRFSAERTGGSVSTLTIQRTQQEDSAVYLCASSLVSGGGNPRTQYFGPGTRLLVL.

The chain has TRBV6-1 and TRBJ2-4; 8 bases are a match to TRBD2. The CDR3 is made up of 16 amino acids. Germline CDR1 MNHNS, CDR2 SASEGT. Losses at the gene ends were 6 bases for V and 4 bases for J; bases not matched to a gene: 11. The CDR3 sequence: CASSHLTGGFKNIQYF. For the CDR3, the DNA is TGTGCCAGCAGCCACCTAACGGGGGGGTTTAAAAACATTCAGTACTTC.

The CDR3 sequence is CASSTGTSYEQYF. As DNA, the CDR3 is TGTGCCAGCAGTACTGGGACTTCCTACGAGCAGTACTTC. The V gene is TRBV6-2 or TRBV6-3, the J gene TRBJ2-7, with a possible D match to TRBD2 (6 bases). The germline V gene has CDR1 MNHEY and CDR2 SVGEGT. There are 13 residues in the CDR3. V lost 5 bases and J 1 base, leaving 9 bases between the germline ends.

V is TRBV5-6 and J is TRBJ1-6; 9 nucleotides align to TRBD1. With V trimmed by 4 bases and J by 7 bases, 6 bases remained unmatched. CDR1 and CDR2 (germline): SGHDT, YYEEEE. This CDR3 has 15 residues. The DNA for the CDR3 is TGTGCCAGCAGCCCGGGACAGGGTGGGAATTCACCCCTCCACTTT. Its protein is CASSPGQGGNSPLHF.

The chain is built from TRBV10-3 and TRBJ1-5, with TRBD1 identical over 10 bases. V was pared by 4 bases and J by 7 bases, with 4 bases of the junction left unmatched. The length of the CDR3 is 14 residues. Germline V gene data show CDR1 as ENHRY and CDR2 as SYGVKD. CDR3 protein: CAISAGQGGQPQHF. CDR3 sequence (DNA): TGTGCCATCAGTGCCGGACAGGGGGGCCAGCCCCAGCATTTT.

J is TRBJ1-6 and V is TRBV28; TRBD1 aligns across 7 bases. Germline V gene sequence: CDR1 MDHEN, CDR2 SYDVKM. With V trimmed by 7 bases and J by 6 bases, 6 bases remained unmatched. The CDR3 is made up of 14 amino acids. CDR3 residues: CASKLGQVNSPLHF. Here the CDR3 DNA reads TGTGCCAGCAAACTCGGACAGGTTAATTCACCCCTCCACTTT.

This clonotype occurred a few times. The chain is built from TRBV2 and TRBJ2-3; D may be TRBD2 (6 bases). The CDR3 runs to 14 residues. CDR1 and CDR2 (germline): SNHLY, FYNNEI. Trimming removed 6 bases from V and 6 bases from J, with 16 bases in between. The CDR3 DNA sequence: TGTGCCAGCAGCCCCTCGGGGGTGTGGGATACGCAGTATTTT. It codes for CASSPSGVWDTQYF.

This chain links TRBV5-6 with TRBJ2-2, with 8 nucleotides matching TRBD1. J gave up 0 bases and V 2 bases, and 6 bases lay outside the gene matches. The CDR3 consists of 17 residues. The germline CDR1 and CDR2 sequences are SGHDT and YYEEEE. CDR3 region: CASSFGQGTANTGELFF. The CDR3 DNA reads as TGTGCCAGCAGCTTTGGACAGGGAACCGCGAACACCGGGGAGCTGTTTTTT.

The chain employs TRBV9 and TRBJ1-5; D remains ambiguous. The V end lost 2 bases, the J end lost 0 bases, and 3 bases lay between the germline ends. Germline V gives CDR1 SGDLS, CDR2 YYNGEE. The length of the CDR3 is 13 residues. The CDR3 here is CASSVGSNQPQHF. CDR3 bases: TGTGCCAGCAGCGTGGGTAGCAATCAGCCCCAGCATTTT. Combining the CDR3 with reference TRBV9 and TRBJ1-5 gives the whole variable domain DSGVTQTPKHLITATGQRVTLRCSPRSGDLSVYWYQQSLDQGLQFLIQYYNGEERAKGNILERFSAQQFPDLHSELNLSSLELGDSALYFCASSVGSNQPQHFGDGTRLSIL.

The table lists this clonotype with a count of one. The chain recombines TRBV28 with TRBJ1-2; 8 nucleotides agree with TRBD1. The CDR3 covers 15 residues. The V segment lost 5 bases and the J segment 4 bases; nucleotides outside the gene matches: 9. CDR1 and CDR2 from the germline V gene are MDHEN and SYDVKM. This CDR3 is CASSPQRTGRYGYTF. The DNA for the CDR3 is TGTGCCAGCAGTCCCCAAAGGACAGGGCGCTATGGCTACACCTTC.

This chain connects TRBV9 to TRBJ1-6, with D unclear. Germline CDR1 is SGDLS and CDR2 is YYNGEE. V lost 3 bases, J lost 5 bases, and 12 bases lay in between. The CDR3 extends over 15 amino acids. The CDR3 DNA follows: TGTGCCAGCAGCGCCCTCCCGTCGGATAATTCACCCCTCCACTTT. It codes for CASSALPSDNSPLHF.

V is TRBV7-6 and J is TRBJ2-5, with D uncertain. Trimming took off 4 bases at V and 1 base at J, with 19 bases between the two ends. This CDR3 has 17 amino acids. Germline-derived CDR1 and CDR2 are SGHVS and FNYEAQ. The CDR3 sequence is CASSYRAPGVAQETQYF. DNA of the CDR3: TGTGCCAGCAGCTACCGTGCCCCCGGTGTGGCCCAAGAGACCCAGTACTTC. Using reference TRBV7-6 and TRBJ2-5 for the parts outside the CDR3, the full variable domain is GAGVSQSPRYKVTKRGQDVALRCDPISGHVSLYWYRQALGQGPEFLTYFNYEAQQDKSGLPNDRFSAERPEGSISTLTIQRTEQRDSAMYRCASSYRAPGVAQETQYFGPGTRLLVL.

CDR3 region: CAVQHGAKNIQYF. CDR3 bases: TGTGCCGTCCAACATGGGGCCAAAAACATTCAGTACTTC. The V call is TRBV30, the J call TRBJ2-4; D is ambiguous. The CDR3 totals 13 residues. The germline gives CDR1 GTSNPN, CDR2 SVGIG (reference sequence). V lost 8 bases, J lost 1 base, and 12 bases lay in between.

The genes are TRBV2 and TRBJ2-2; 9 nucleotides line up with TRBD2. Per the germline V gene, CDR1 is SNHLY and CDR2 is FYNNEI. The J segment lost 5 bases and the V segment lost 10 bases, leaving 5 bases of the junction unmatched. The CDR3 is 13 amino acids. The CDR3 loop reads CATLAGRTGELFF. The CDR3 coding sequence is TGTGCCACCCTAGCGGGGCGTACCGGGGAGCTGTTTTTT.

This chain connects TRBV19 to TRBJ2-7; 7 nucleotides align to TRBD1. CDR3 length: 13 amino acids. Germline CDR1 LNHDA, CDR2 SQIVND (reference sequence). The J segment lost 0 bases and the V segment lost 9 bases, leaving 5 bases of the junction unmatched. CDR3 sequence: CASQGVSSYEQYF. The CDR3 DNA is TGTGCCAGCCAGGGGGTCAGCTCCTACGAGCAGTACTTC.

This clonotype came up once. The CDR3 sequence: CASRSLYEQYF. CDR3 nucleotides: TGTGCCAGCCGGTCCCTGTACGAGCAGTACTTC. The rearrangement links TRBV28 to TRBJ2-7; D not certain. This CDR3 is built from 11 residues. In germline, CDR1 is MDHEN, CDR2 SYDVKM. The ends were cut back, 8 bases at V and 4 bases at J, with 9 bases in the middle.

The chain carries TRBV27 and TRBJ2-2; 15 bases agree with TRBD2. The CDR3 sequence is 18 residues long. With 3 bases clipped from V and 4 bases from J, the junction kept 6 bases outside the gene matches. The germline V gene has CDR1 MNHEY and CDR2 SMNVEV (reference sequence). This CDR3 reads CASSFPGLAGGPTGELFF. CDR3 DNA sequence: TGTGCCAGCAGTTTTCCCGGACTAGCGGGGGGGCCCACCGGGGAGCTGTTTTTT.

This clonotype was detected once. This sequence joins TRBV20-1 and TRBJ1-6; weak D call: TRBD1 (6 bases). Between the trimmed V and J ends, which lost 1 base and 4 bases, there was a span of 8 bases. CDR1 is DFQATT and CDR2 is SNEGSKA in the germline V gene (reference sequence). The CDR3 runs 14 residues. The CDR3 DNA follows: TGCAGTGCTAGAGTGAGGGGGTATAATTCACCCCTCCACTTT. Its translation is CSARVRGYNSPLHF.

The chain combines TRBV20-1 with TRBJ2-4, with a weak D call TRBD2 (6 bases). V lost 6 bases, J lost 3 bases, and 21 bases lay in between. Germline CDR1 is DFQATT and CDR2 is SNEGSKA (reference sequence). CDR3 length equals 16 residues. The CDR3 region has the DNA TGCAGTGCAGGAGGGGAGGCAGGCAGAGACAAAAACATTCAGTACTTC. It specifies CSAGGEAGRDKNIQYF.

The chain recombines TRBV20-1 with TRBJ1-1; 9 bases match TRBD1. V dropped 4 bases and J dropped 3; count of bases not matched to a gene: 3. The V gene's germline CDR1 is DFQATT and CDR2 SNEGSKA (reference sequence). CDR3 length: 13 residues. CDR3 sequence reads: CSATRQGDTEAFF. The DNA for the CDR3 is TGCAGTGCTACCCGACAGGGGGACACTGAAGCTTTCTTT.

This clonotype turned up a few times. The chain carries TRBV29-1 and TRBJ2-7; a possible D gene is TRBD1 (5 bases). Germline V gene sequence: CDR1 SQVTM, CDR2 ANQGSEA. V was cut by 1 base and J by 6 bases, with 10 bases left in between. This CDR3 is 12 amino acids long. CDR3 residues: CSVEALQGEQYF. The DNA for the CDR3 is TGCAGCGTTGAAGCCCTCCAGGGCGAGCAGTACTTC.

The chain uses TRBV10-3 and TRBJ2-2; TRBD2 might be the D (5 bases). CDR1 and CDR2 from the germline V gene are ENHRY and SYGVKD. This CDR3 spans 18 amino acids. Trimming removed 3 bases from V and 4 bases from J, with 21 bases in between. CDR3 loop: CAISDSSPGGRFTGELFF. The DNA for the CDR3 is TGTGCCATCAGTGATTCCTCCCCCGGAGGAAGGTTCACCGGGGAGCTGTTTTTT.

The genes are TRBV20-1 and TRBJ2-7; 10 bases map to TRBD2. Trimming removed 2 bases from V and 3 bases from J; junction bases left unmatched: 7. The CDR3 totals 15 residues. Germline CDR1 reads DFQATT; CDR2 reads SNEGSKA (reference sequence). The DNA of the CDR3 is TGCAGTGCTAGAAGGCTAGCGGGGGCCGTCTACGAGCAGTACTTC. It codes for CSARRLAGAVYEQYF.

This sequence joins TRBV20-1 and TRBJ1-1; possible D gene TRBD1, 5 bases. V lost 4 bases, J lost 6 bases, and 18 bases lay in between. Germline V CDR1 and CDR2: DFQATT, SNEGSKA (reference sequence). The CDR3 covers 14 residues. CDR3 in DNA: TGCAGTGCTATCGGGGGACCCTCAAGCGCTGAAGCTTTCTTT. This gives the protein CSAIGGPSSAEAFF.

This chain joins TRBV12-5 and TRBJ2-1; D remains ambiguous. There are 16 residues in the CDR3. Looked up from germline, CDR1 is LGHNT and CDR2 is FRNRAP. V was shortened by 5 bases and J by 7 bases, with 21 bases between the two germline ends. The chain's CDR3 is CASGLGRRSGGNEQFF. Here the CDR3 DNA reads TGTGCTAGTGGTCTCGGGCGACGCTCGGGTGGGAATGAGCAGTTCTTC.

The chain has TRBV21-1 and TRBJ1-2. TRBV21-1 is designated a pseudogene. The length of the CDR3 is 13 residues. CDR3 sequence: CASSPWSDYGYTF. The CDR3 DNA is TGTGCCAGCAGCCCATGGTCTGACTATGGCTACACCTTC.

The chain recombines TRBV7-2 with TRBJ2-5, with 9 bases matching TRBD1. The CDR3 length is 16 residues. V lost 5 bases and J lost 5; bases outside the gene matches: 12. CDR1 and CDR2 from the germline V gene are SGHTA and FQGNSA. In nucleotides, the CDR3 is TGTGCCAGCAGCCTTTTTGGACAGGGGCTATCGGAGACCCAGTACTTC. This encodes CASSLFGQGLSETQYF.

The chain has TRBV9 and TRBJ1-1, with a tentative D call TRBD1 (5 bases). CDR1 SGDLS and CDR2 YYNGEE come from the germline V gene. The V and J ends lost 1 base and 1 base respectively, with 23 bases between them. This CDR3 contains 19 residues. This chain's CDR3 is CASSVRSTPQGWENTEAFF. CDR3 in DNA: TGTGCCAGCAGCGTACGATCGACCCCGCAGGGTTGGGAGAACACTGAAGCTTTCTTT. Variable domain in full (rest from reference TRBV9 and TRBJ1-1): DSGVTQTPKHLITATGQRVTLRCSPRSGDLSVYWYQQSLDQGLQFLIQYYNGEERAKGNILERFSAQQFPDLHSELNLSSLELGDSALYFCASSVRSTPQGWENTEAFFGQGTRLTVV.

A remark on this clonotype: The junction differs from germline at one of its ends, possibly a read error. The V gene is TRBV6-2 or TRBV6-3, the J gene TRBJ2-7; 8 bases agree with TRBD2. This CDR3 contains 13 residues. Germline V gene data show CDR1 as MNHEY and CDR2 as SVGEGT. The CDR3 DNA reads as TGTGCCAGCAGTTATGAAGGGCTAGCGGGTTGGGACTTC. Its protein product is CASSYEGLAGWDF.

J is TRBJ2-7 and V is TRBV28, with 9 bases lining up with TRBD1. The CDR3 is 13 residues long. Germline V lookup: CDR1 MDHEN, CDR2 SYDVKM. V lost 9 bases, J lost 2 bases, and 5 bases stayed unmatched. The CDR3 here is CASRQGVTYEQYF. The CDR3 bases are TGTGCCAGTAGACAGGGGGTTACCTACGAGCAGTACTTC.